This TCR beta chain stems from a study of shared clonotypes between healthy human individuals. General study results and limits: Represented diversity, genetic and exposure-history alike, was limited by few donors. Sampling included only blood; tissue repertoires likely differ.

Method: immunoSEQ multiplex PCR; TCRdb's copy keeps in-frame clones and lacks some. The table records a few million clones, 85% to 95% of them present only once. The CDR3 length is 13 residues. Germline V lookup: CDR1 KGHSH, CDR2 LQKENI. The V and J ends lost 2 bases and 4 bases respectively, with 8 bases between them. As for this clone: Its specificity is not known.

J is TRBJ1-2 and V is TRBV18; D is unresolved. This sequence was found in a man younger than 35 in good health. Some clones in this sample may be carry-over from other donors' samples. What was sequenced was naive CD4+ T cells from PBMCs. Noted subset: CD45RA+ positively selected. The CDR3 sequence: CASSPSGVYGYTF. Written as DNA, the CDR3 is TGTGCCAGCTCACCATCAGGAGTCTATGGCTACACCTTC.